This TCR beta chain was recorded in a study of blood T cell repertoires in COVID-19. Looking at the study overall: The samples span acute and convalescent COVID-19 from the United States, Italy and Spain. The cDNA or gDNA used as material had been derived from T cells, B-cell-depleted T cells, or PBMCs.

Original data processing: Estimation of nucleated cell counts was performed using reference gene primer amplification. Generated by immunoSEQ multiplex PCR, the TCRdb table keeps only in-frame clones and is missing some. V, J and clone size reflect that table, while D and trimming were determined from the DNA. The top ten hold 26% of the sample, which has fewer than 85,000 clones, roughly 85% seen once. The CDR3 is 18 residues long. With V trimmed by 4 bases and J by 4 bases, 12 bases remained unmatched. CDR1 is SGHDT and CDR2 is YYEEEE in the germline V gene. The V and J genes are TRBV5-6 and TRBJ2-2; 11 nucleotides match TRBD2. Source material: peripheral blood. The origin of this receptor is a man between 60 and 75 years old with active or convalescent COVID-19. CDR3 in amino acids: CASSPEGFSGGATGELFF. The CDR3 DNA reads as TGTGCCAGCAGCCCCGAGGGATTTAGCGGGGGGGCCACCGGGGAGCTGTTTTTT.